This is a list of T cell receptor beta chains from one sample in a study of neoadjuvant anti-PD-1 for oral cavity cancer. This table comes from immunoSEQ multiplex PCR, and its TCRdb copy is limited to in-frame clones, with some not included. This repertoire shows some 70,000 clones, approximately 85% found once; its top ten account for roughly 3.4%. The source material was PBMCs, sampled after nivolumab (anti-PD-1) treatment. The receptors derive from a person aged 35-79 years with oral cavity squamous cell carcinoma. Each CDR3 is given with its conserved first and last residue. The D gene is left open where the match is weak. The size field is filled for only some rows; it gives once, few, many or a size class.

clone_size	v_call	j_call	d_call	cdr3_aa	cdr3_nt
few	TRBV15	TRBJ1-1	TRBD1	CATSVGQGNTEAFF	TGTGCCACCAGCGTGGGACAGGGGAACACTGAAGCTTTCTTT
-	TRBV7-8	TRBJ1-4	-	CASSLASTNEKLFF	TGTGCCAGCAGCTTAGCCTCAACTAATGAAAAACTGTTTTTT
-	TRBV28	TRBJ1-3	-	CASSLFRGANTIYF	TGTGCCAGCAGTTTATTCAGGGGCGCAAACACCATATATTTT
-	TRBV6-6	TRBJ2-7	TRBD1	CASRWDRGPYEQYF	TGTGCCAGCAGATGGGACAGAGGGCCATACGAGCAGTACTTC
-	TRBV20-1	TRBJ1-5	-	CSARGWHF	TGCAGTGCTAGAGGTTGGCATTTT
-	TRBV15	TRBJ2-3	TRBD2	CATSSLLAGPSDTQYF	TGTGCCACCAGCAGCCTTCTAGCGGGACCCTCGGATACGCAGTATTTT
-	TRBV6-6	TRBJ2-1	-	CASSYSRVYNEQFF	TGTGCCAGCAGTTACTCCAGGGTCTACAATGAGCAGTTCTTC
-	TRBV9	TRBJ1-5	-	CASSVAEGQPQHF	TGTGCCAGCAGCGTAGCTGAGGGACAGCCCCAGCATTTT
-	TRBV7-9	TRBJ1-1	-	CASSLATGKNTEAFF	TGTGCCAGCAGCTTAGCGACAGGAAAGAACACTGAAGCTTTCTTT
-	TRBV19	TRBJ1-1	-	CASSIVRALNTEAFF	TGTGCCAGTAGTATAGTAAGGGCGCTGAACACTGAAGCTTTCTTT
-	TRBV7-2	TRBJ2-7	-	CASSSTGLPGEEQYF	TGTGCCAGCAGCTCCACTGGGCTACCTGGGGAAGAGCAGTACTTC
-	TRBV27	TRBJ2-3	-	CASRPRRSTDTQYF	TGTGCCAGCAGACCGCGTAGGTCCACAGATACGCAGTATTTT
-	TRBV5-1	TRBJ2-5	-	CASSLKRDGDWYFQETQYF	TGCGCCAGCAGCTTGAAAAGGGACGGGGACTGGTATTTTCAAGAGACCCAGTACTTC
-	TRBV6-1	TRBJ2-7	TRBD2	CASRPSGYEQYF	TGTGCCAGCAGGCCTAGCGGCTACGAGCAGTACTTC
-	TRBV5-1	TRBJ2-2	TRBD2	CASRSLTSGSTTGELFF	TGCGCCAGCAGGAGCTTAACTAGCGGGAGTACCACCGGGGAGCTGTTTTTT
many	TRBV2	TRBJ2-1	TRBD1	CASSEGQGDNEQFF	TGTGCCAGCAGTGAGGGACAGGGGGACAATGAGCAGTTCTTC